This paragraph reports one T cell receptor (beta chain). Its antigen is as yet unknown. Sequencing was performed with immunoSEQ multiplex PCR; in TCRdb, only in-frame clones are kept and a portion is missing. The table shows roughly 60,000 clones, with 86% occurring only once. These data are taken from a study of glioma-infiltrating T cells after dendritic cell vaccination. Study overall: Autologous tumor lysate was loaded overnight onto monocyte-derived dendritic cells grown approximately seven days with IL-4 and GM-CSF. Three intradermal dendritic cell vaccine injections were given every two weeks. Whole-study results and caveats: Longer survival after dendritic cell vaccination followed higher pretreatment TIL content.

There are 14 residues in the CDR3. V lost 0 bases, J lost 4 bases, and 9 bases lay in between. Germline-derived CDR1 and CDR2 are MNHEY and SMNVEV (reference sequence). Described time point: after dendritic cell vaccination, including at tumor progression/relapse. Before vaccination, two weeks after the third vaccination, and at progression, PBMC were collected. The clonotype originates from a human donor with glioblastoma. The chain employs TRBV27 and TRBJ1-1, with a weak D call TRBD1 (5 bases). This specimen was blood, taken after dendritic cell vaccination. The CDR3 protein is CASSLSFQGTEAFF. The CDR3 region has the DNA TGTGCCAGCAGTTTATCATTCCAGGGCACTGAAGCTTTCTTT.